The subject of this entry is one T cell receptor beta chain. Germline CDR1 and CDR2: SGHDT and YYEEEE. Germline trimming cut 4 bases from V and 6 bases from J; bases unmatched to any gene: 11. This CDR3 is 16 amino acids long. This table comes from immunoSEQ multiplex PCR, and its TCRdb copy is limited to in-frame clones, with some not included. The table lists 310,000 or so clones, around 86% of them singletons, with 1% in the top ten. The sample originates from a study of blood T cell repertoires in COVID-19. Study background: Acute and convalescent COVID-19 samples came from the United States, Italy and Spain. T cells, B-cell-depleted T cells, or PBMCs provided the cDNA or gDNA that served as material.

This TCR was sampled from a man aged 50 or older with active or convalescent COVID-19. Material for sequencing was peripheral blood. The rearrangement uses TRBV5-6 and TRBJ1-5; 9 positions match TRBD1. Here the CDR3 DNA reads TGTGCCAGCAGCAGAGCCGGGACAGGGTTCGTTCAGCCCCAGCATTTT. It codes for CASSRAGTGFVQPQHF.